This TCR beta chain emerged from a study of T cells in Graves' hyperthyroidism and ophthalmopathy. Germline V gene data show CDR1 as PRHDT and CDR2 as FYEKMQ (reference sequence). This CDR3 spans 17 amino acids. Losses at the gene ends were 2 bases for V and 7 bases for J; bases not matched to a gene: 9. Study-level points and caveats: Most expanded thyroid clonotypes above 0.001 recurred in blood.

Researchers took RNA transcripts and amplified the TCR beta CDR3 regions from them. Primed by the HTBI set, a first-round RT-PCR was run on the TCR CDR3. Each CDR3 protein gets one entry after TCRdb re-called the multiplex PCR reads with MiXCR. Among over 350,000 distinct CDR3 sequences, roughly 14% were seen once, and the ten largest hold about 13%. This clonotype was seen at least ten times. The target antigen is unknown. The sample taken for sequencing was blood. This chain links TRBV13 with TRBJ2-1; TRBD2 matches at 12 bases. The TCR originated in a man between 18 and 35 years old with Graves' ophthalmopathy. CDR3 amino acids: CASSLRPSGRAMNEQFF. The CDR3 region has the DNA TGTGCCAGCAGCTTAAGGCCTAGCGGGAGGGCCATGAATGAGCAGTTCTTC.